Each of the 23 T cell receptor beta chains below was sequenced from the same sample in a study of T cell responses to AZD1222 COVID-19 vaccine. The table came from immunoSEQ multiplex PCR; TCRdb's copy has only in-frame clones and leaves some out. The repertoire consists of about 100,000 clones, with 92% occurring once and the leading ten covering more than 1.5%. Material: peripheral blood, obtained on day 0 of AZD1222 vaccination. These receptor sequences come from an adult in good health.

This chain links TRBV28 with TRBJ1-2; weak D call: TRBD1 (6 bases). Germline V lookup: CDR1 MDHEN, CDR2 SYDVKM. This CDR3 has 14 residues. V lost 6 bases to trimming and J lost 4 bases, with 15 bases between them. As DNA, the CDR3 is TGTGCCAGCAGCCCTGTCCAGGGGACCTATGGCTACACCTTC. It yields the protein CASSPVQGTYGYTF.

The CDR3 sequence: CASSPDGQGHNTEAFF. CDR3 sequence (DNA): TGTGCCAGCTCACCAGACGGACAGGGTCATAACACTGAAGCTTTCTTT. The V and J genes are TRBV18 and TRBJ1-1; 8 bases fit TRBD1. Per germline, CDR1 KGHSH and CDR2 LQKENI. V lost 2 bases and J lost 2; bases outside the gene matches: 7. The CDR3 is made up of 16 amino acids.

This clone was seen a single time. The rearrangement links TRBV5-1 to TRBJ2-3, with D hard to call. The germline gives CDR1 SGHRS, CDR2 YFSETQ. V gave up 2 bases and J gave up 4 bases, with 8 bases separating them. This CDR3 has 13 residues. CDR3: CASSFGYSDTQYF. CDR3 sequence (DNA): TGCGCCAGCAGCTTCGGTTACTCAGATACGCAGTATTTT.

CDR3 sequence reads: CASTPGYFRPQPQHF. CDR3 sequence (DNA): TGTGCCAGCACCCCAGGGTATTTCCGCCCTCAGCCCCAGCATTTT. J is TRBJ1-5 and V is TRBV2; D possibly corresponds to TRBD1 (5 bases). Germline CDR1 reads SNHLY; CDR2 reads FYNNEI. This CDR3 spans 15 amino acids. V was cut by 7 bases and J by 6 bases, with 19 bases left in between. The whole variable domain, filled in from reference TRBV2 and TRBJ1-5, reads EPEVTQTPSHQVTQMGQEVILRCVPISNHLYFYWYRQILGQKVEFLVSFYNNEISEKSEIFDDQFSVERPDGSNFTLKIRSTKLEDSAMYFCASTPGYFRPQPQHFGDGTRLSIL.

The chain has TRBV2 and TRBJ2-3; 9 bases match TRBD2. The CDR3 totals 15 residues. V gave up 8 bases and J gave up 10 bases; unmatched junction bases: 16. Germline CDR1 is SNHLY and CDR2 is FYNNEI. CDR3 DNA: TGTGCCAGCCTCCTCCTGGCGGGAGGGAGACTACCGCAGTATTTT. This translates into CASLLLAGGRLPQYF. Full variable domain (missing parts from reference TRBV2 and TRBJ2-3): EPEVTQTPSHQVTQMGQEVILRCVPISNHLYFYWYRQILGQKVEFLVSFYNNEISEKSEIFDDQFSVERPDGSNFTLKIRSTKLEDSAMYFCASLLLAGGRLPQYFGPGTRLTVL.

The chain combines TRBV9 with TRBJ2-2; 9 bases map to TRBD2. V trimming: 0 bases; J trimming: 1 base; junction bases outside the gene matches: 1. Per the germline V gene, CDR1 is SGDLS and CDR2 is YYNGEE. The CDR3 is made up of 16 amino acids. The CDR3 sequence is CASSVVSGRNTGELFF. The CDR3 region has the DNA TGTGCCAGCAGCGTAGTTAGCGGGAGGAACACCGGGGAGCTGTTTTTT.

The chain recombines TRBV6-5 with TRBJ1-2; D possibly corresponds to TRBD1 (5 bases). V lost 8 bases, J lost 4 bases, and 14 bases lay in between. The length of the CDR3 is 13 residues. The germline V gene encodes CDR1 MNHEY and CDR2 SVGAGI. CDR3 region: CASCQGEFYGYTF. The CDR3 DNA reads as TGTGCCAGCTGCCAAGGGGAATTCTATGGCTACACCTTC.

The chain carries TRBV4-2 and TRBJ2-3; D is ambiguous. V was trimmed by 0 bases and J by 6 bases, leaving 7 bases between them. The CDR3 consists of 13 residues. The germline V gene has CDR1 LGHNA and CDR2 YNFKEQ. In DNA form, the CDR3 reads TGTGCCAGCAGCCAAGATAGGTTGGATACGCAGTATTTT. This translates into CASSQDRLDTQYF.

This chain's CDR3 is CASSTGPRREETQYF. CDR3 in DNA: TGCGCCAGCAGCACCGGACCGCGCCGGGAAGAGACCCAGTACTTC. The rearrangement uses TRBV5-1 and TRBJ2-5; D remains ambiguous. The CDR3 is made up of 15 amino acids. V gave up 4 bases and J gave up 3 bases, with 16 bases separating them. CDR1 and CDR2 from the germline V gene are SGHRS and YFSETQ.

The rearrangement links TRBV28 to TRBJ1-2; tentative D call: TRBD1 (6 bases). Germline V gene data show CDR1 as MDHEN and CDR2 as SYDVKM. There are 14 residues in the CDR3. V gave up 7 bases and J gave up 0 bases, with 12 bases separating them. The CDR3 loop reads CASTPGASNYGYTF. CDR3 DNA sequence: TGTGCCAGCACCCCAGGGGCCTCTAACTATGGCTACACCTTC.

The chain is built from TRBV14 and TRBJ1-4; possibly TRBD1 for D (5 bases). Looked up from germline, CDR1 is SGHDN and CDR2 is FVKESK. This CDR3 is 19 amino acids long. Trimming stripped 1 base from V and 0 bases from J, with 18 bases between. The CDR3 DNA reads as TGTGCCAGCAGCCAAGTCGGGGCCTTGGCAGGCTCAACTAATGAAAAACTGTTTTTT. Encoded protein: CASSQVGALAGSTNEKLFF.

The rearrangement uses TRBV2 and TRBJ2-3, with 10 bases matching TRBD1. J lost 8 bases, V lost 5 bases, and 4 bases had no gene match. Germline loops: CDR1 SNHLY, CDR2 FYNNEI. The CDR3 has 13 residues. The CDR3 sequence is CASSLRTGGTQYF. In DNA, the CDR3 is TGTGCCAGCAGTCTAAGGACAGGGGGTACGCAGTATTTT.

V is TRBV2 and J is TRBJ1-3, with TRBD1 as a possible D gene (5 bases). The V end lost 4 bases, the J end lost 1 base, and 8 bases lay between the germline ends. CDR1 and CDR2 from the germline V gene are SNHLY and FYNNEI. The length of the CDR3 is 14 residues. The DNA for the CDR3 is TGTGCCAGCAGTGGGGCAGGGTCTGGAAACACCATATATTTT. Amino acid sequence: CASSGAGSGNTIYF.

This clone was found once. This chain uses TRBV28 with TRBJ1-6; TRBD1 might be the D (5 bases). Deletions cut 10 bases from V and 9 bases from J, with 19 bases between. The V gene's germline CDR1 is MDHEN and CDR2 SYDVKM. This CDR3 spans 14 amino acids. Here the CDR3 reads CATRSGDWGSPLHF. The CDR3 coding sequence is TGTGCCACCCGCAGCGGGGACTGGGGTTCACCCCTCCACTTT.

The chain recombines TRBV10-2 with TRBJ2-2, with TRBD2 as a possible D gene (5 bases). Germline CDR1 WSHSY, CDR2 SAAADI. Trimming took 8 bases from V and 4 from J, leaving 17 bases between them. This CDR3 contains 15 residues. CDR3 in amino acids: CASLLTQGGTGELFF. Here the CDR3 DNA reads TGCGCCAGCCTCTTGACTCAAGGAGGCACCGGGGAGCTGTTTTTT.

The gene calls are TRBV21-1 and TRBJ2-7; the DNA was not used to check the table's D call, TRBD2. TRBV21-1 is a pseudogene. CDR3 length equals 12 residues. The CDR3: CATRAGGYEQYF. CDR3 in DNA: TGTGCCACCAGAGCGGGAGGCTACGAGCAGTACTTC.

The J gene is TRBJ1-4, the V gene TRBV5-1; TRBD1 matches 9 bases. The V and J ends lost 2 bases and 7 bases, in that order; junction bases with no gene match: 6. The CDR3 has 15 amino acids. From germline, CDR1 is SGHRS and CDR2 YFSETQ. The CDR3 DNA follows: TGCGCCAGCAGCTTAGTTCCGGGACAGGGTGAAAAACTGTTTTTT. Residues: CASSLVPGQGEKLFF.

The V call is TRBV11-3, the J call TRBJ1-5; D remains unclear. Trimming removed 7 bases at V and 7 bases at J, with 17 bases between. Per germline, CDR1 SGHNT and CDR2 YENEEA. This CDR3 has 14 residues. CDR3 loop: CASKRGVSVQPQHF. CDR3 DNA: TGTGCCAGCAAGCGGGGTGTGTCGGTCCAGCCCCAGCATTTT. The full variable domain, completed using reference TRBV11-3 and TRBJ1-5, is EAGVVQSPRYKIIEKKQPVAFWCNPISGHNTLYWYLQNLGQGPELLIRYENEEAVDDSQLPKDRFSAERLKGVDSTLKIQPAELGDSAVYLCASKRGVSVQPQHFGDGTRLSIL.

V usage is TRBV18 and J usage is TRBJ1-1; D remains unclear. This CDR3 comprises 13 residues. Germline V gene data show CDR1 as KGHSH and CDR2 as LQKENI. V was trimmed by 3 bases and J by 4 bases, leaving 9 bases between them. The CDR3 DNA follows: TGTGCCAGCTCACCGCATAAAGGCACTGAAGCTTTCTTT. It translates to CASSPHKGTEAFF. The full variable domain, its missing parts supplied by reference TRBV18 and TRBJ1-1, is NAGVMQNPRHLVRRRGQEARLRCSPMKGHSHVYWYRQLPEEGLKFMVYLQKENIIDESGMPKERFSAEFPKEGPSILRIQQVVRGDSAAYFCASSPHKGTEAFFGQGTRLTVV.

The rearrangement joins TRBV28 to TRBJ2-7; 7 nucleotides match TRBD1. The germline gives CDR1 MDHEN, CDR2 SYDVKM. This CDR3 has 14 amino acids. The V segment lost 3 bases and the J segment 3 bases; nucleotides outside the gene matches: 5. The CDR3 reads CASSFRDRVYEQYF. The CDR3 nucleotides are TGTGCCAGCAGTTTCCGGGACAGAGTCTACGAGCAGTACTTC.

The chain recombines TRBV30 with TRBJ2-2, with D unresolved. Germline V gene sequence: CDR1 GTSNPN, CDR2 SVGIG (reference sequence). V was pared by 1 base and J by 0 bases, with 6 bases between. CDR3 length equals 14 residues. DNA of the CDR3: TGTGCCTGGAGTGGGGTCTCGAACACCGGGGAGCTGTTTTTT. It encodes CAWSGVSNTGELFF.

The CDR3 loop is CATSRVGAGEKLFF. CDR3 bases: TGTGCCACCAGCAGAGTGGGGGCGGGTGAAAAACTGTTTTTT. The J gene is TRBJ1-4, the V gene TRBV15; tentatively, D is TRBD1 (6 bases). The CDR3 has 14 residues. Germline V gene lookup returns CDR1 LNHNV and CDR2 YYDKDF (reference sequence). Trimming took off 1 base at V and 7 bases at J, with 10 bases between the two ends.

In nucleotides, the CDR3 is TGCAGTGCCAGGAGAGACTACGAGCAGTACTTC. It specifies CSARRDYEQYF. The rearrangement uses TRBV20-1 and TRBJ2-7, with D hard to call. Germline V gene sequence: CDR1 DFQATT, CDR2 SNEGSKA (reference sequence). The ends were cut back, 6 bases at V and 3 bases at J, with 9 bases in the middle. The CDR3 contains 11 residues.